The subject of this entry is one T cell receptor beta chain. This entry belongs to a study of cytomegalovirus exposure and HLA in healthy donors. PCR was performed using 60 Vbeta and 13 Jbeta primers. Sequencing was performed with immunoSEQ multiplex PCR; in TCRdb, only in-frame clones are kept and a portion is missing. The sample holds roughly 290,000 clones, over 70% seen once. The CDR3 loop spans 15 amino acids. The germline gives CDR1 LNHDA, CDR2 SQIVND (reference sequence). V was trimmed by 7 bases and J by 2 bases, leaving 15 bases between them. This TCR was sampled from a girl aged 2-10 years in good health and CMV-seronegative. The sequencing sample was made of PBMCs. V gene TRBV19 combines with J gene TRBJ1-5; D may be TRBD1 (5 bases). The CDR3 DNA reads TGTGCCAGTATCATGCGGGGGACCGGCAATCAGCCCCAGCATTTT. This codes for CASIMRGTGNQPQHF.